This T cell receptor beta chain was observed in a study of T cells in Graves' hyperthyroidism and ophthalmopathy. Regarding the study as a whole: The model's output predicted ophthalmopathy at a median of about 6.5 months prior to onset.

This clonotype was recorded at least ten times. Its antigen is not identified. Amplification yielded TCR beta CDR3 regions, with RNA transcripts as the source. HTBI primers drove first-round RT-PCR of the TCR CDR3. Via MiXCR, TCRdb re-called the multiplex PCR reads, giving one row per CDR3 protein. The data show 300,000 to 350,000 distinct CDR3 sequences, around 16% seen once. Those patients with uncontrolled infection, other autoimmune disease, pregnancy or lactation were excluded. Per the germline V gene, CDR1 is MNHNS and CDR2 is SASEGT. V lost 6 bases and J lost 5; bases outside the gene matches: 6. The CDR3 loop spans 15 amino acids.

The sample taken for sequencing was blood. The chain joins TRBV6-1 to TRBJ2-5, with 13 nucleotides matching TRBD2. The clonotype originates from a man aged 25-40 years with Graves' hyperthyroidism. The CDR3 DNA reads as TGTGCCAGCAGCGGACTAGCGGGAGTTCGGGAGACCCAGTACTTC. Its translation: CASSGLAGVRETQYF.